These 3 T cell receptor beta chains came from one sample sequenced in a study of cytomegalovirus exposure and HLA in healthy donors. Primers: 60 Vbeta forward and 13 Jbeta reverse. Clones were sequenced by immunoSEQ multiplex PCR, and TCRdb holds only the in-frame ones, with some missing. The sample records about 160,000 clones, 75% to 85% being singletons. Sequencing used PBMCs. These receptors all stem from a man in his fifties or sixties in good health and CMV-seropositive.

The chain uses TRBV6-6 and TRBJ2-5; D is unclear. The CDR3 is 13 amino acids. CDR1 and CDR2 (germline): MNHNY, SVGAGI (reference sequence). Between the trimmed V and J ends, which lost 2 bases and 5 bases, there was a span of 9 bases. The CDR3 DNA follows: TGTGCCAGCAGTTACCCTTCGGAGGAGACCCAGTACTTC. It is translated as CASSYPSEETQYF.

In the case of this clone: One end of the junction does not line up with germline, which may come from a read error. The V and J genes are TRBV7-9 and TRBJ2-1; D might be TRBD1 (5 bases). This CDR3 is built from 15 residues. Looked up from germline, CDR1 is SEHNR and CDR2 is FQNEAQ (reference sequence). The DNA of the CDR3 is TGTTCCAGCAGCCCCCCTTTCAGGGCTGGGAATGAGCAGTTCTTC. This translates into CSSSPPFRAGNEQFF.

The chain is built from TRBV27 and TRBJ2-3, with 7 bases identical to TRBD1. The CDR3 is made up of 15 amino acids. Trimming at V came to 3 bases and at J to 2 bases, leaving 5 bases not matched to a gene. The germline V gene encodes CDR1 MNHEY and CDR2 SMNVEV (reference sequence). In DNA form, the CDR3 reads TGTGCCAGCAGTTTTGTCGGGACAGCCACAGATACGCAGTATTTT. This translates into CASSFVGTATDTQYF.